These T cell receptor beta chains were read from a single sample in a study of T cell responses to AZD1222 COVID-19 vaccine. Assay: immunoSEQ multiplex PCR; the TCRdb copy retains only in-frame clones and omits some. The table has approximately 64,000 clones, 80% to 85% seen once. The specimen comprised peripheral blood, sampled on day 0 of AZD1222 vaccination. The source of these receptors is an adult in good health. The CDR3 runs from the conserved cysteine through the conserved F or W. D genes are given only for firm matches. Not all rows give a size; the values are once, few, many and, for expanded clones, a class.

D	J	V	size	CDR3	DNA
NA	TRBJ1-4	TRBV7-2	NA	CASSLYGGIGEKLFF	TGTGCCAGCAGCTTATATGGGGGTATCGGTGAAAAACTGTTTTTT
TRBD1	TRBJ2-5	TRBV28	NA	CASSWDRWETQYF	TGTGCCAGCAGTTGGGACAGGTGGGAGACCCAGTACTTC
NA	TRBJ1-5	TRBV12-3/TRBV12-4	NA	CASSPQRDQPQHF	TGTGCCAGCAGTCCGCAGCGGGACCAGCCCCAGCATTTT
NA	TRBJ2-6	TRBV5-6	few	CASTVGASGANVLTF	TGTGCCAGCACCGTCGGAGCCTCGGGGGCCAACGTCCTGACTTTC
NA	TRBJ1-4	TRBV10-1	NA	CASSEGRATNEKLFF	TGCGCCAGCAGCGAAGGACGGGCAACTAATGAAAAACTGTTTTTT
NA	TRBJ1-2	TRBV2	NA	CASSAPDRSGYTF	TGTGCCAGCAGTGCACCGGACCGCTCTGGCTACACCTTC
NA	TRBJ2-7	TRBV2	few	CASGAEATPYEQYF	TGTGCCAGCGGGGCCGAGGCTACACCTTACGAGCAGTACTTC
TRBD2	TRBJ2-3	TRBV5-1	NA	CASSLGPGLEADTQYF	TGCGCCAGCAGCTTGGGGCCGGGACTAGAGGCAGATACGCAGTATTTT
NA	TRBJ1-1	TRBV28	NA	CASTGVTNTEAFF	TGTGCCAGCACTGGCGTGACGAACACTGAAGCTTTCTTT
NA	TRBJ2-7	TRBV30	once	CAWIPDSRVFHEQYF	TGTGCCTGGATTCCCGACAGTCGGGTTTTCCACGAGCAGTACTTC
NA	TRBJ1-4	TRBV6-5	few	CASRSSGTDEKLFF	TGTGCCAGCAGATCCTCCGGGACGGACGAAAAACTGTTTTTT
NA	TRBJ1-1	TRBV19	NA	CASSMYIRANTEAFF	TGTGCCAGTAGTATGTACATTCGCGCGAACACTGAAGCTTTCTTT
NA	TRBJ1-2	TRBV4-1	once	CASSQDQGTVGYTF	TGCGCCAGCAGCCAAGATCAGGGTACGGTCGGCTACACCTTC
NA	TRBJ2-2	TRBV18	NA	CASSPNGGQGGGELFF	TGTGCCAGCTCACCGAATGGCGGTCAGGGCGGCGGGGAGCTGTTTTTT
NA	TRBJ2-7	TRBV7-2	NA	CASSLGGSKGYEQYF	TGTGCCAGCAGCTTAGGAGGGTCTAAGGGCTACGAGCAGTACTTC
TRBD2	TRBJ2-7	TRBV10-2	NA	CASSASPASGSYEQYF	TGCGCCAGCAGTGCCTCCCCGGCTAGCGGGTCCTACGAGCAGTACTTC
TRBD1	TRBJ1-4	TRBV13	NA	CASSPRDRVDEKLFF	TGTGCCAGCAGCCCCCGGGACAGGGTTGATGAAAAACTGTTTTTT
TRBD1	TRBJ1-5	TRBV6-6	NA	CASSQQGTGIFNQPQHF	TGTGCCAGCAGTCAGCAAGGGACAGGGATTTTCAATCAGCCCCAGCATTTT
TRBD1	TRBJ1-1	TRBV10-2	NA	CASSNQGARATEAFF	TGCGCCAGCAGTAACCAGGGGGCCCGGGCCACTGAAGCTTTCTTT
NA	TRBJ1-5	TRBV28	NA	CASSPSTGLQNQPQHF	TGTGCCAGCAGTCCAAGCACAGGGTTACAAAATCAGCCCCAGCATTTT
NA	TRBJ2-7	TRBV7-9	NA	CASSRGTEPYEQYF	TGTGCCAGCAGCCGAGGGACGGAGCCCTACGAGCAGTACTTC
TRBD2	TRBJ2-7	TRBV7-2	NA	CASSPSGLGLAGDEQYF	TGTGCCAGCAGCCCAAGTGGGTTGGGGCTAGCGGGGGACGAGCAGTACTTC
NA	TRBJ1-1	TRBV5-1	NA	CASSLEGSRTEAFF	TGCGCCAGCAGCTTGGAAGGGTCCCGTACTGAAGCTTTCTTT
NA	TRBJ1-5	TRBV6-9	NA	CASSPRDKSQHF	TGTGCCAGCAGTCCGAGGGACAAGTCCCAGCATTTT
NA	TRBJ1-6	TRBV6-5	NA	CASSYSGADNSPLHF	TGTGCCAGCAGTTACTCAGGGGCCGATAATTCACCCCTCCACTTT
NA	TRBJ1-5	TRBV25-1	NA	CASSGGLSNQPQHF	TGTGCCAGCAGTGGGGGCCTCAGCAATCAGCCCCAGCATTTT
TRBD2	TRBJ2-1	TRBV5-4	NA	CASSLGSGGPNEQFF	TGTGCCAGCAGCTTGGGTAGCGGGGGGCCCAATGAGCAGTTCTTC
NA	TRBJ1-5	TRBV4-2	NA	CASSPSLRQPQHF	TGTGCCAGCAGCCCCTCTCTTAGGCAGCCCCAGCATTTT
NA	TRBJ1-5	TRBV28	once	CASSRGQPQHF	TGTGCCAGCAGCCGAGGACAGCCCCAGCATTTT
NA	TRBJ2-1	TRBV10-1	NA	CASSQRGRFDEQFF	TGCGCCAGCAGCCAGAGGGGACGGTTCGATGAGCAGTTCTTC
TRBD1	TRBJ1-2	TRBV24-1	NA	CATSDPGQGDYGYTF	TGTGCCACCAGTGACCCGGGACAGGGCGACTATGGCTACACCTTC
NA	TRBJ1-4	TRBV5-6	NA	CASSLVGGGPTNEKLFF	TGTGCCAGCAGCTTGGTTGGAGGGGGGCCAACTAATGAAAAACTGTTTTTT
TRBD1	TRBJ1-5	TRBV6-5	NA	CASTNGTEGYQPQHF	TGTGCCAGTACAAACGGGACAGAAGGGTACCAGCCCCAGCATTTT
NA	TRBJ1-2	TRBV3-1/TRBV3-2	few	CASRGTAYGYTF	TGTGCCAGCCGTGGGACGGCCTATGGCTACACCTTC
NA	TRBJ1-2	TRBV5-6	NA	CASTQGNYGYTF	TGTGCCAGCACCCAGGGAAACTATGGCTACACCTTC
TRBD1	TRBJ1-2	TRBV5-4	NA	CASSLGGTGVLNGYTF	TGTGCCAGCAGCTTGGGTGGGACAGGGGTACTGAATGGCTACACCTTC
TRBD1	TRBJ1-4	TRBV2	once	CASNGQGDEKLFF	TGTGCCAGCAACGGACAGGGAGATGAAAAACTGTTTTTT
NA	TRBJ1-2	TRBV7-2	NA	CASSTPGRAGGYTF	TGTGCCAGCAGCACCCCGGGCAGGGCGGGGGGCTACACCTTC
TRBD1	TRBJ1-5	TRBV3-1/TRBV3-2	NA	CASSPGQGNNQPQHF	TGTGCCAGCAGCCCGGGACAGGGTAATAATCAGCCCCAGCATTTT
NA	TRBJ1-2	TRBV5-8	once	CASSLALSYYGYTF	TGTGCCAGCAGCTTGGCCCTGTCTTACTATGGCTACACCTTC
TRBD1	TRBJ1-6	TRBV5-1	NA	CASSLTGAFNSPLHF	TGCGCCAGCAGCCTTACAGGGGCTTTTAATTCACCCCTCCACTTT
NA	TRBJ1-4	TRBV5-1	NA	CASSLVAGDNEKLFF	TGCGCCAGCAGCTTGGTGGCAGGCGATAATGAAAAACTGTTTTTT
NA	TRBJ2-7	TRBV7-8	NA	CASSYGWAPYEQYF	TGTGCCAGCAGCTACGGCTGGGCCCCTTACGAGCAGTACTTC
TRBD1	TRBJ2-5	TRBV28	NA	CASSTRQGKKTQYF	TGTGCCAGCAGTACCCGACAGGGCAAAAAGACCCAGTACTTC
NA	TRBJ2-7	TRBV11-2	NA	CASRRAYEQYF	TGTGCCAGCCGGCGGGCCTACGAGCAGTACTTC
NA	TRBJ2-2	TRBV28	NA	CASRRQFNGELFF	TGTGCCAGCAGGCGGCAGTTTAACGGGGAGCTGTTTTTT
TRBD1	TRBJ1-1	TRBV14	few	CASSQPGTGNTEAFF	TGTGCCAGCAGCCAACCCGGGACAGGGAACACTGAAGCTTTCTTT
NA	TRBJ1-4	TRBV3-1/TRBV3-2	NA	CASSQDPGAGNEKLFF	TGTGCCAGCAGCCAAGATCCGGGGGCGGGTAATGAAAAACTGTTTTTT
NA	TRBJ2-4	TRBV28	NA	CASSLAKNIQYF	TGTGCCAGCAGTTTAGCCAAAAACATTCAGTACTTC
TRBD2	TRBJ2-2	TRBV5-8	NA	CASSLVPSGGANTGELFF	TGTGCCAGCAGCTTGGTCCCTAGCGGGGGGGCGAACACCGGGGAGCTGTTTTTT
TRBD1	TRBJ1-3	TRBV28	NA	CASSPGQGKSSGNTIYF	TGTGCCAGCAGCCCCGGACAGGGGAAATCCTCTGGAAACACCATATATTTT
NA	TRBJ2-2	TRBV7-9	NA	CASSSIGAIVRITGELFF	TGTGCCAGCAGCTCCATCGGGGCGATCGTTCGAATCACCGGGGAGCTGTTTTTT
NA	TRBJ1-1	TRBV6-5	once	CASSYRIPGIEAFF	TGTGCCAGCAGTTACCGAATCCCGGGGATTGAAGCTTTCTTT
TRBD2	TRBJ2-1	TRBV9	once	CASSVGPSGVYEQFF	TGTGCCAGCAGCGTAGGCCCTAGCGGTGTATATGAGCAGTTCTTC
NA	TRBJ1-2	TRBV3-1/TRBV3-2	NA	CASSQGAAGSYGYTF	TGTGCCAGCAGCCAAGGGGCAGCTGGCAGCTATGGCTACACCTTC
TRBD1	TRBJ1-5	TRBV5-4	once	CASSLFGAGGGQPQHF	TGTGCCAGCAGCTTGTTTGGGGCAGGGGGTGGTCAGCCCCAGCATTTT
NA	TRBJ1-5	TRBV11-3	NA	CASSLDPLVANQPQHF	TGTGCCAGCAGCTTGGACCCCCTGGTGGCCAATCAGCCCCAGCATTTT